This TCR beta chain was sequenced during a study of cytomegalovirus exposure and HLA in healthy donors (dated by TCRdb to about 2017). Regarding the study in general: In an earlier analysis of several hundred of the donors, about 270 Gb of sequence data and some 120 million unique TCR beta sequences from about 179 million T cells were reported. An earlier analysis of around 540 of the donors applied high-throughput TCR beta sequencing to assess whether each TCR beta V gene segment acted as functional or pseudogenic. A handful of DR-DQ haplotypes were handled as single units for association and clustering because linkage in the cohort was strong. Class I and class II HLA loci were covered by the typing at four-digit resolution. Of the roughly 410 genotyped donors, 75% to 85% were placed in the genetic ancestry cluster associated with self-reported Caucasian donors. Donor age, sex, ethnicity and CMV serostatus were collected together with the repertoire data. Across 300 to 500 genotyped donors of the cohort, an average of about 250,000 unique TCR beta nucleotide sequences per donor were sequenced, and 15% to 20% of those sequences were non-productive. Typing coverage varied by locus: roughly 620-640 donors for A, B, C, DRB1 and DQB1; under 550 for DQA1; over 600 for DPA1; fewer than 480 for DPB1. A later analysis re-examined previously published TCR beta repertoires from several hundred donors and added high-resolution HLA genotyping to investigate patterns of TCR occurrence. A separate validation cohort of approximately 120 different subjects was used in addition to the roughly 700-subject first cohort. Every repertoire in the discovery cohort had been generated on one and the same sequencing platform. Rather than drawing on any new phenotypic data, the later analysis identified candidate immune exposures from TCR beta sequences and the way those sequences occurred across donors. High-throughput TCR immunosequencing, statistical association of individual TCRs with disease status, and machine learning were combined to predict cytomegalovirus infection status. The study aimed to test whether cataloging public T cell receptors could reveal signatures of past pathogen exposure. Roughly 300 gigabases of sequencing data and 78 million or so unique TCR sequences were included in an early release covering several hundred HLA-typed donors. In a later genetic analysis, genome-wide SNP genotypes for about 55% of the 666 donors were used, and that subset was treated as a discovery cohort. The T cell repertoires of 666 subjects were profiled by immunosequencing and related to cytomegalovirus serostatus.

The cohort was made up of several hundred healthy bone marrow donors. Cohort members were all nominally healthy when sampled, although unrecorded immune exposures were likely present. The donor tested CMV seropositive and was one of the 289 seropositive cohort members. Every donor gave a peripheral blood sample, and the peripheral blood mononuclear cells from that sample were used for TCR beta sequencing. Genomic DNA extraction from the blood cell samples was performed with the Qiagen DNeasy Blood Extraction Kit. Results the study describes overall, beyond this receptor: The only immune exposure information available for the cohort was CMV serostatus. In vitro tests confirmed that a few of the cytomegalovirus-associated TCR beta chains recognize cytomegalovirus antigens. Presence/absence analyses assumed roughly uniform sequencing depth across donors, an assumption that may not hold. A later analysis associated about 18,000 TCR beta sequences with specific HLA alleles at a false discovery rate of 0.05. Only TCR beta chains were sequenced in this cohort, and the absence of alpha or paired-chain data limited detectable features. Most TCR sequences were observed very rarely across donors, whereas some public TCRs were present in many individuals. A later analysis found that TCR association rates varied across HLA loci, with DRB1 alleles showing the most associated TCRs and HLA-C alleles the fewest. Because HLA typing was unavailable for some donors at each locus, only the typed subset was used in association tests. A total of 164 TCR beta chains were listed by the study as associated with cytomegalovirus. A further reported finding was that TCR beta sequences accurately predicted the HLA-A and HLA-B alleles for most subjects in the first cohort. Cytomegalovirus status was reported to be diagnosed by the classifier with high specificity and sensitivity in both the original and validation cohorts. Over 15 rarely observed V segments, including chromosome 9 orphons, were excluded from the earlier analysis of a few hundred of the donors because counts were too low. In a later analysis, HLA-associated TCR beta chains were found to be more clonally expanded and to have lower generation probabilities than equally common non-associated chains. When HLA alleles, especially DR and DQ, strongly co-occurred, TCR associations were difficult to assign to individual alleles. An association between a missense DCLRE1C variant and V-gene and J-gene trimming of TCR beta chains was found in a later genetic analysis and replicated in an independent cohort. The authors suggested that the approach could potentially be generalized to other disease states and immunological phenotypes. A later analysis reported that several top co-occurrence clusters appeared linked to parvovirus B19, influenza, CMV and Epstein-Barr virus. An earlier analysis of 587 of the donors showed that most TCR beta V segments appeared in productive rearrangements either about 90% or about 30% of the time, which broadly matched IMGT annotations. Correlated functional status among segregating V segments might reflect linkage disequilibrium, but an unknown experimental factor could not be ruled out. Some IMGT-functional V segments, including TRBV6-2 and TRBV6-3, could not be distinguished by the 87-base-pair reads and were therefore excluded. The sequencing pipeline was judged likely to have produced a cluster of highly shared sequence variants as a technical artifact. A later analysis found that most CMV-associated TCR beta chains appeared HLA-restricted, with HLA associations seemingly driven largely by CMV exposure. According to a later genetic analysis, donors in an Asian-associated ancestry cluster had fewer N-insertions in productive TCRs than the approximately 690-donor mean.

Library preparation was by the immunoSEQ multiplex PCR assay. The multiplex PCR relied on a mix of 60 forward primers for TCR Vbeta segments and 13 reverse primers for TCR Jbeta segments. A multiplex PCR assay on genomic DNA amplified the CDR3 region of rearranged TCR beta genes. Amplified TCR beta libraries were sequenced as 87-base-pair reads on the Illumina HiSeq System. The authors' pipeline ran thus. A later analysis counted about 82 million unique TCR beta chains across the 600 to 850 repertoires, and roughly 9.9 million of these chains were shared by at least two donors. Raw reads were error-corrected and collapsed into unique sequences by a nearest-neighbor algorithm in which closely related sequences were merged to remove PCR and sequencing errors. To assign V, D and J gene segments, CDR3 sequences were aligned to IMGT reference sequences. For a sequence to be retained, a match of at least six nucleotides to both a V gene segment and a J gene segment was required. A rearrangement counted as productive if the CDR3 had no stop codons and remained in frame with V and J, and every other rearrangement counted as non-productive. Following IMGT convention, CDR3 was defined as the stretch from the second conserved V-encoded cysteine up to the conserved J-encoded phenylalanine. In an earlier analysis of around 640 of the donors, sequences lacking an unambiguous match to a single V gene segment were excluded. An earlier analysis of approximately 590 of the donors called V segments functional above 56.7% productive rearrangements and segregating when the between-donor standard deviation exceeded 5%. A statistical classification framework was built to diagnose cytomegalovirus status from the catalog of TCR beta chain sequences. V and J gene assignment, in a later analysis, came from comparing TCR nucleotide sequences with IMGT/GENE-DB human TR gene sequences. A later analysis assigned CDR3 sequences and most-parsimonious VDJ recombination scenarios with the TCRdist pipeline. In a later analysis, each TCR beta chain was defined by its CDR3 amino acid sequence together with its V-gene family, and reads lacking a unique V-gene family were excluded. To address suspected cross-contamination and a sequencing artifact, a later analysis removed 592 highly shared, low-generation-probability nucleotide sequences. In a later analysis, a clonal expansion index for each public chain was calculated from normalized within-repertoire ranks of inferred template counts. Generation probabilities in a later analysis came from a VDJ recombination model fitted to out-of-frame rearrangements, and those results were checked against IGoR. Hypergeometric tests were used in a later analysis to score TCR-TCR, TCR-HLA and TCR-CMV co-occurrence, with a repertoire-size bias correction applied to the TCR pairs. In a later analysis, false discovery rates were estimated by permuting HLA or CMV assignments 20 times. A later analysis grouped co-occurring TCRs with DBSCAN, adding TCRdist sequence similarity when clustering within HLA-allele-positive subsets. Co-occurrence clustering excluded repertoires with fewer than 30,000 or more than 120,000 public chains, plus five with anomalous nucleotide sharing. The table was pulled from immuneACCESS by TCRdb, which kept in-frame rearrangements only. Such tables lose some clones; where checked, under half of the loss comes from unresolved V genes, and the rest has no known cause. V and J calls and clone size are as listed in that table; D and trimming were resolved from the DNA. For this sample the table gives fewer than 150,000 clones, of which around 78% were detected only once. The ten largest clones represent about 6.8% of the sample.

Turning to this clone: Which antigen it targets is not known. Base quality data are lacking; no much larger clone is found one base away.

CDR1 LNHDA and CDR2 SQIVND are derived from the germline V gene (reference sequence). The junction shows trimming of 5 bases on V and 7 bases on J, plus 20 bases between the germline ends. The CDR3 measures 15 amino acids from cysteine to phenylalanine. Only CDR3 DNA remains: 45 bases, in frame from the first base. This sequence was found in a woman aged 40 to 50 in good health and CMV-seropositive. The V and J segments used are TRBV19 and TRBJ1-1, with TRBD1 perhaps the D gene, on 6 matching bases. The sample was PBMCs. The DNA is TGTGCCAGTAGTCCGAGACAGGTCTCGACGTTTGAAGCTTTCTTT. This yields the protein CASSPRQVSTFEAFF. Here the CDR3 is joined to the reference TRBV19 and TRBJ1-1 genes, and the full variable domain is: DGGITQSPKYLFRKEGQNVTLSCEQNLNHDAMYWYRQDPGQGLRLIYYSQIVNDFQKGDIAEGYSVSREKKESFPLTVTSAQKNPTAFYLCASSPRQVSTFEAFFGQGTRLTVV.